This T cell receptor (beta chain) comes out of a study of monozygotic twins with inflammatory bowel disease. Without any T cell sorting, total RNA was isolated from whole blood. Eight separate reactions per sample yielded the cDNA. TCRdb reworked the 5' RACE reads into one entry per CDR3 protein, no DNA. Reported are 400,000 or so distinct CDR3 sequences; the ten largest clones contain 2.4%. Study results and caveats: Lower TCRbeta diversity (inverse Simpson) was seen in IBD patients than in healthy co-twins.

Details on this clonotype: Its antigen is undetermined.

CDR1 and CDR2 (germline): MNHEY, SMNVEV (reference sequence). This CDR3 comprises 14 residues. Sequenced: blood. The sequence was collected from a human donor with ulcerative colitis or Crohn's disease, or a healthy co-twin of an affected twin (not recorded which). This chain connects TRBV27 to TRBJ1-2. The CDR3 reads CASSPSPAVYGYTF.